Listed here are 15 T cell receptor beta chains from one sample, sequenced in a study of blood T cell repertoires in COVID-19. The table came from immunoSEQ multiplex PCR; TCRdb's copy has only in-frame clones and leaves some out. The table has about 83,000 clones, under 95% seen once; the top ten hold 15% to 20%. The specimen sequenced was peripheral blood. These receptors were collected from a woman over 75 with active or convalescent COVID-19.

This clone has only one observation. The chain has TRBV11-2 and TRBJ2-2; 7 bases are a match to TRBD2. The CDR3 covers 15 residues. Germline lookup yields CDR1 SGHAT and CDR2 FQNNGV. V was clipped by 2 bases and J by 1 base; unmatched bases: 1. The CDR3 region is CASSLSGGNTGELFF. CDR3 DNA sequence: TGTGCCAGCAGCTTATCGGGGGGGAACACCGGGGAGCTGTTTTTT.

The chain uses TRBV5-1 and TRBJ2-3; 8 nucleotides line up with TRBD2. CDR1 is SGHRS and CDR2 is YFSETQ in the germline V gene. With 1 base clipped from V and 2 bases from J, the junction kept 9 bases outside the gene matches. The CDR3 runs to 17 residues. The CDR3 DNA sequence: TGCGCCAGCAGCTTGAGAATGGCGGGGGGCCTCACAGATACGCAGTATTTT. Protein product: CASSLRMAGGLTDTQYF.

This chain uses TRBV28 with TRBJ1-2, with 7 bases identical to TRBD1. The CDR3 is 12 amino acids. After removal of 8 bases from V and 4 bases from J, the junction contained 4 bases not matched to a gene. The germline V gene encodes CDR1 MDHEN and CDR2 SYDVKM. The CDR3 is CASGNRGYGYTF. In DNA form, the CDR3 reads TGTGCCAGCGGCAACAGGGGCTATGGCTACACCTTC.

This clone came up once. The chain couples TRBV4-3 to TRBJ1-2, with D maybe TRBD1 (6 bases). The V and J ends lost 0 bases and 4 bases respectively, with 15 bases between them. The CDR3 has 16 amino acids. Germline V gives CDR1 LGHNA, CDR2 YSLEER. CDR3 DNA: TGCGCCAGCAGCCAAGATAGGTCAGGGGAAAGCTATGGCTACACCTTC. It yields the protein CASSQDRSGESYGYTF.

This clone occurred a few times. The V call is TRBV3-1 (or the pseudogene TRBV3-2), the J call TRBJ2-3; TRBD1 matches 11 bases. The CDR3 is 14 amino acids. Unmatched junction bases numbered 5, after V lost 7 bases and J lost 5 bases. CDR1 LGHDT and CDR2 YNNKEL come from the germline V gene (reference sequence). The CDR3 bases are TGTGCCAGCAACGGACAGGGGGCGGGAGATACGCAGTATTTT. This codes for CASNGQGAGDTQYF.

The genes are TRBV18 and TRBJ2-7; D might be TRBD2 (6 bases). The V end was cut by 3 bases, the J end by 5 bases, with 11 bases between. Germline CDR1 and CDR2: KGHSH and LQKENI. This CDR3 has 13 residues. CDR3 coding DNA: TGTGCCAGCTCACCCGGGGGAACCAACGAGCAGTACTTC. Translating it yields CASSPGGTNEQYF.

For the CDR3, the DNA is TGTGCCAGCAGCCTACCTCGACAGGGAGGAGAAAAACTGTTTTTT. It encodes CASSLPRQGGEKLFF. V is TRBV7-9 and J is TRBJ1-4, with 7 bases lining up with TRBD1. The CDR3 sequence is 15 residues long. Germline V gene data show CDR1 as SEHNR and CDR2 as FQNEAQ (reference sequence). V dropped 5 bases and J dropped 8; count of bases not matched to a gene: 11.

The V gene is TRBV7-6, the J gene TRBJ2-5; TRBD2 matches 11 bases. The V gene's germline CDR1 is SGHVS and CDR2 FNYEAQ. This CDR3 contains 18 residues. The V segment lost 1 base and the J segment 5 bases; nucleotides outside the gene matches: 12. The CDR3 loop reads CASSLGLLAGASGETQYF. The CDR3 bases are TGTGCCAGCAGCTTAGGCCTACTAGCGGGGGCCTCTGGGGAGACCCAGTACTTC.

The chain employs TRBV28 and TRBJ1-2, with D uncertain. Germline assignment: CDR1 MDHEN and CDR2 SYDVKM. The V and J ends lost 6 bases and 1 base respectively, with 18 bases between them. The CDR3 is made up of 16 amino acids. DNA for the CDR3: TGTGCCAGCAGCGAGTCAAGGCCGGGGTATAACTATGGCTACACCTTC. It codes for CASSESRPGYNYGYTF.

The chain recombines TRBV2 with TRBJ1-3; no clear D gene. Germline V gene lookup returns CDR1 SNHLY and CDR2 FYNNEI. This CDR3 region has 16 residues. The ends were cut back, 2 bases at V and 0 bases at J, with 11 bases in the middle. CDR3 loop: CASSESVRISGNTIYF. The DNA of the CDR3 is TGTGCCAGCAGTGAAAGCGTACGGATCTCTGGAAACACCATATATTTT. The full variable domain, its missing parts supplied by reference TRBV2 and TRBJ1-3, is EPEVTQTPSHQVTQMGQEVILRCVPISNHLYFYWYRQILGQKVEFLVSFYNNEISEKSEIFDDQFSVERPDGSNFTLKIRSTKLEDSAMYFCASSESVRISGNTIYFGEGSWLTVV.

The CDR3, as DNA: TGTGCCAGCAGCGACAGGAATCAGCCCCAGCATTTT. The encoded protein is CASSDRNQPQHF. The chain couples TRBV12-3 or TRBV12-4 to TRBJ1-5; the D gene is possibly TRBD1 (6 bases). The ends were cut back, 6 bases at V and 4 bases at J, with 7 bases in the middle. The CDR3 covers 12 residues.

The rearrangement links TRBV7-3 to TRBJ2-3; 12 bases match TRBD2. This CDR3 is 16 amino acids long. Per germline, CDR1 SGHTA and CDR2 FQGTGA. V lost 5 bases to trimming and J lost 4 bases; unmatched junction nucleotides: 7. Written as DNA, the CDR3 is TGTGCCAGCAGCAACGGACGGACTAGCGGGGCAGATACGCAGTATTTT. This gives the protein CASSNGRTSGADTQYF.

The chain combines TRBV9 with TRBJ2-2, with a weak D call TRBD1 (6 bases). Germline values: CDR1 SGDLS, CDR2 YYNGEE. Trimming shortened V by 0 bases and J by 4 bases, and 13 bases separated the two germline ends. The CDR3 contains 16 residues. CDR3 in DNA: TGTGCCAGCAGCGTAGATTGGGGGCCGGGCACCGGGGAGCTGTTTTTT. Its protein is CASSVDWGPGTGELFF.

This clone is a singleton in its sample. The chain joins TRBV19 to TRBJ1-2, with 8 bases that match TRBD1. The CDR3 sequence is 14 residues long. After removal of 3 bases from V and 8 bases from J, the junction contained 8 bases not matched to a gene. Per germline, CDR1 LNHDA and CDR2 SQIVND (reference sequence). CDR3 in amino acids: CASSIRTGIDGYTF. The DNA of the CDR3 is TGTGCCAGTAGTATCAGGACAGGGATTGACGGCTACACCTTC.

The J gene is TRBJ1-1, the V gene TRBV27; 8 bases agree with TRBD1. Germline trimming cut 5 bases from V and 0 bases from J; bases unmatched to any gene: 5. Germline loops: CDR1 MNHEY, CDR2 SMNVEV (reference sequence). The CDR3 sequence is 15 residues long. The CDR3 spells CASSQRQGMNTEAFF. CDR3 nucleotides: TGTGCCAGCAGTCAGCGACAGGGGATGAACACTGAAGCTTTCTTT.